What follows is one T cell receptor beta chain and its context. Its antigen remains undetermined. Base-call qualities are not available, and no considerably larger clone is one nucleotide away. The data were obtained in a study of lymphopenia after photon versus proton radiotherapy (dated by TCRdb to about 2019). Regarding the research as a whole: The study compared the immunological effects of photon versus proton radiation therapy in patients with gastrointestinal tumors who developed high-grade lymphopenia. The goal of the study was to describe how the two radiation modalities differ in their effects on the immune system. The cohort comprised 15 to 20 patients with gastrointestinal tumors who received either photon or proton therapy and then developed lymphopenia. Study-level results and caveats: The authors looked at the survival association only in patients who died, and they framed better survival with proton therapy as a possibility rather than a demonstrated result. Across the cohort, a larger post-nadir drop in TCR diversity was inversely correlated with overall survival time among patients who died. Relative stability during treatment was observed in proton-treated patients, whereas loss of naive T cells and TCR diversity and gain of effector/memory populations were observed in photon-treated patients. After the lymphocyte count nadir, photon-treated repertoires showed oligoclonal expansion, especially of CD8+ Temra cells, which drove the drop in diversity.

CDR1 and CDR2 were assigned from the germline V gene (reference sequence) as LNHDA and SQIVND. The CDR3 numbers 12 residues from cysteine through phenylalanine. CDR3 DNA is the only sequence kept; it has 36 bases, read in frame from the first base. V is cut by 6 bases and J by 8 bases, and the space between the germline ends is 10 bases. The method was the immunoSEQ multiplex PCR assay. T cell repertoires were profiled by deep sequencing of rearranged TCR beta loci, alongside multiparametric flow cytometry. Drawn from immuneACCESS, this table holds only the in-frame rearrangements with V and J called that TCRdb kept. Clones are partly lost; checked studies trace under half to an unresolved V gene and leave the rest unexplained. This sample lists around 50,000 clones; approximately 84% were detected once. About 2% of the sample is in the top ten clones.

The sequence links TRBV19 to TRBJ1-4, with the D gene call left open. The starting material was peripheral blood, obtained from a patient treated with proton-based radiotherapy. The receptor comes from a man aged 55 to 70 with pancreatic cancer. CDR3 region: CASSRVREKLFF. The sequenced DNA is TGTGCCAGTAGCCGGGTCAGGGAAAAACTGTTTTTT.